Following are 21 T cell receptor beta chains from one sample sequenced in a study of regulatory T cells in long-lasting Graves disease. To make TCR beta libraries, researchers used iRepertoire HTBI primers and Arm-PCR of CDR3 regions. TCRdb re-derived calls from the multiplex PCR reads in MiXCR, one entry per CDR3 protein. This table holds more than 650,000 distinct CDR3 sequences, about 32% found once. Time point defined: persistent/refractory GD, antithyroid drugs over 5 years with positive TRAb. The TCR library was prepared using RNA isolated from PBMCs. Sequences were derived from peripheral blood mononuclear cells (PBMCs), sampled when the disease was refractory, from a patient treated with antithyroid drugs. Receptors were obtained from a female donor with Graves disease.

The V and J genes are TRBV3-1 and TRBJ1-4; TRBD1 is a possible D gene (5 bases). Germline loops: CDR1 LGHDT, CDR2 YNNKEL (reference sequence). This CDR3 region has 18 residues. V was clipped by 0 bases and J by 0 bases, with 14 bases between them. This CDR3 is CASSQDRAPGATNEKLFF. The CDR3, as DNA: TGTGCCAGCAGCCAAGATCGAGCACCGGGGGCAACTAATGAAAAACTGTTTTTT.

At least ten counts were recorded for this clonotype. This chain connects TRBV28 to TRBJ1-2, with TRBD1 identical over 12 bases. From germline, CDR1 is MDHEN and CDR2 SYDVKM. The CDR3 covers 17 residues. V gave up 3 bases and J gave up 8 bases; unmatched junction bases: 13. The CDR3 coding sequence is TGTGCCAGCAGTTTTTACGGGACAGGGGGCCCGCGGGAAGGCTACACCTTC. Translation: CASSFYGTGGPREGYTF.

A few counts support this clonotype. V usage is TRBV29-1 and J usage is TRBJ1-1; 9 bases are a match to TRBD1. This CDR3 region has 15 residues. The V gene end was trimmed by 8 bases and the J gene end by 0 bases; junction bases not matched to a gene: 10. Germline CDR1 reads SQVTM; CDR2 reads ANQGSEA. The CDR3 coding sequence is TGCAGCACCGGGACAGGGAGAGGGGTGAACACTGAAGCTTTCTTT. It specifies CSTGTGRGVNTEAFF. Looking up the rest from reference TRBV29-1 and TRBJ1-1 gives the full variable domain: SAVISQKPSRDICQRGTSLTIQCQVDSQVTMMFWYRQQPGQSLTLIATANQGSEATYESGFVIDKFPISRPNLTFSTLTVSNMSPEDSSIYLCSTGTGRGVNTEAFFGQGTRLTVV.

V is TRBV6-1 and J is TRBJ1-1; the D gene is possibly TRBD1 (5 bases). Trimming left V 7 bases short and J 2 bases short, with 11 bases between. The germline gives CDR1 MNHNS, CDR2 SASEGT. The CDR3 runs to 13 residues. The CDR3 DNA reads TGTGCCAGCAAATTAACAGGCAACACTGAAGCTTTCTTT. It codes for CASKLTGNTEAFF.

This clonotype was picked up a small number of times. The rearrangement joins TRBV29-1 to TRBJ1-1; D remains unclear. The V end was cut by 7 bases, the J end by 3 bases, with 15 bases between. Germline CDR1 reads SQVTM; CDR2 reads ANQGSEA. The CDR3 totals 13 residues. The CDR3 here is CSAAPRSHTEAFF. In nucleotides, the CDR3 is TGCAGCGCCGCCCCCCGGTCTCACACTGAAGCTTTCTTT.

The CDR3 protein is CASRKLSNQPQHF. The CDR3 DNA follows: TGTGCCAGCAGAAAGCTTAGCAATCAGCCCCAGCATTTT. The gene calls are TRBV6-2 or TRBV6-3 and TRBJ1-5, with D uncertain. The CDR3 contains 13 residues. Germline V lookup: CDR1 MNHEY, CDR2 SVGEGT. V dropped 6 bases and J dropped 0 bases, with 6 bases sitting between them.

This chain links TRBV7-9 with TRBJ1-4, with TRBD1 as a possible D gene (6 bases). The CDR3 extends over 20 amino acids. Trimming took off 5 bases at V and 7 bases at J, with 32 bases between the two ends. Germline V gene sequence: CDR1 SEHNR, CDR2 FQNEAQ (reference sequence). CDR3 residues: CASSRKAVTGGLAPSEKLFF. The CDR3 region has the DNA TGTGCCAGCAGCCGTAAGGCAGTAACCGGGGGCCTTGCACCTAGTGAAAAACTGTTTTTT. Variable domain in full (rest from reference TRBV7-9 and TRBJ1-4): DTGVSQNPRHKITKRGQNVTFRCDPISEHNRLYWYRQTLGQGPEFLTYFQNEAQLEKSRLLSDRFSAERPKGSFSTLEIQRTEQGDSAMYLCASSRKAVTGGLAPSEKLFFGSGTQLSVL.

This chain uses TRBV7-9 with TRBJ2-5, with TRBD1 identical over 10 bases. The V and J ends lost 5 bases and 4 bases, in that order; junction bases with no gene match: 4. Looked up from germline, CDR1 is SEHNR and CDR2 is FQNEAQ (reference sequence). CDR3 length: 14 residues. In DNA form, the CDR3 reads TGTGCCAGCAGCATGGGACAGGGGATAGAGACCCAGTACTTC. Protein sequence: CASSMGQGIETQYF.

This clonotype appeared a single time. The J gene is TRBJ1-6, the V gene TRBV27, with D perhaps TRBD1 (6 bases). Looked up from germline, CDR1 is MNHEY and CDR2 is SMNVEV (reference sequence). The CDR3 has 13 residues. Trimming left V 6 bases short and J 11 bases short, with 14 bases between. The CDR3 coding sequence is TGTGCCAGCAGACCCCTACAGGGACCACCCCTCCACTTT. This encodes CASRPLQGPPLHF.

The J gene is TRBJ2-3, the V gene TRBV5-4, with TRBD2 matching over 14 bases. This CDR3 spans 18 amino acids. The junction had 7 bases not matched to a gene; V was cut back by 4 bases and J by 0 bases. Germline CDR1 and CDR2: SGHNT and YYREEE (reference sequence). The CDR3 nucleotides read TGTGCCAGCAGCCTGGGACTAGCGGGAGATGTGAGCACAGATACGCAGTATTTT. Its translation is CASSLGLAGDVSTDTQYF.

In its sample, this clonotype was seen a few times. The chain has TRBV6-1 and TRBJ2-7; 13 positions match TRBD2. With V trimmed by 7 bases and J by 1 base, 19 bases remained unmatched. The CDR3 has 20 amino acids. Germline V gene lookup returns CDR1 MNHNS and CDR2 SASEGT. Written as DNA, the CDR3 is TGTGCCAGCAATATCGAACTACTAGCGGGAGGGCCGCTGGGGTCCTACGAGCAGTACTTC. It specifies CASNIELLAGGPLGSYEQYF.

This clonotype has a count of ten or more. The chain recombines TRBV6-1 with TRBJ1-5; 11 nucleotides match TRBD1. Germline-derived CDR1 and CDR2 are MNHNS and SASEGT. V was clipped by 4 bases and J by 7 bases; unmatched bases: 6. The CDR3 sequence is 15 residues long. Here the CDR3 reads CASSGDRGMEQPQHF. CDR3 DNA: TGTGCCAGCAGTGGGGACAGGGGGATGGAACAGCCCCAGCATTTT.

CDR3 bases: TGTGCCAGCAGTTCCCTCTCACCCCAGGGTACTAGAGAGCAGTACTTC. Its protein is CASSSLSPQGTREQYF. The chain employs TRBV6-9 and TRBJ2-7; D may correspond to TRBD1 or TRBD2 (5 bases each). Looked up from germline, CDR1 is MNHGY and CDR2 is SVAAGI. The V and J ends lost 4 bases and 7 bases respectively, with 23 bases between them. CDR3 size: 16 residues.

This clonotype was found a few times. The CDR3 DNA reads TGTGCCAGCAGCGTAGAAGTGGTGGCGGGCCTGGGCTATGGCTACACCTTC. Residues: CASSVEVVAGLGYGYTF. The chain links TRBV9 to TRBJ1-2, with D unclear. CDR1 and CDR2 (germline): SGDLS, YYNGEE. This CDR3 is built from 17 residues. V lost 0 bases, J lost 4 bases, and 19 bases lay in between. The full variable domain, completed using reference TRBV9 and TRBJ1-2, is DSGVTQTPKHLITATGQRVTLRCSPRSGDLSVYWYQQSLDQGLQFLIQYYNGEERAKGNILERFSAQQFPDLHSELNLSSLELGDSALYFCASSVEVVAGLGYGYTFGSGTRLTVV.

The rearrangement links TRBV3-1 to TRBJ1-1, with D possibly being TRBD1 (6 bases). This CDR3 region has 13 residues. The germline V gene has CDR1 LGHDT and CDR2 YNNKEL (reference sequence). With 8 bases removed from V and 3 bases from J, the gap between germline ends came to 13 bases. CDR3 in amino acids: CASGYREDTEAFF. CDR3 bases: TGTGCCAGCGGATACAGGGAGGACACTGAAGCTTTCTTT.

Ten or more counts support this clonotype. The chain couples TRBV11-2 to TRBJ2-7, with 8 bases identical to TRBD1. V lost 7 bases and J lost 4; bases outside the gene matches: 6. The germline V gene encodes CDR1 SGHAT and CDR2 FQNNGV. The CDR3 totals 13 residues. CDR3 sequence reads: CASKRTGSYEQYF. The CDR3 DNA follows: TGTGCCAGCAAAAGGACAGGGTCTTACGAGCAGTACTTC.

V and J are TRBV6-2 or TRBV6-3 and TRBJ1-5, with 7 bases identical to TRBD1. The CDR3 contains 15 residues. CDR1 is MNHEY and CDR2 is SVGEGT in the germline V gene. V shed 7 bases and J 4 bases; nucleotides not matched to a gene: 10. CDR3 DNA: TGTGCCAGCACCCAAGGGGGACAGCCTAATCAGCCCCAGCATTTT. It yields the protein CASTQGGQPNQPQHF.

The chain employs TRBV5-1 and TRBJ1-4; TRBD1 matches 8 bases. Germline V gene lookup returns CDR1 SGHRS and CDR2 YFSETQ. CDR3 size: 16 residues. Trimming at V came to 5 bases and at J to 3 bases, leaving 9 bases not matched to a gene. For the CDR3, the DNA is TGCGCCAGCAGAACGACAGGGGCGGTGGCTAATGAAAAACTGTTTTTT. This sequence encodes CASRTTGAVANEKLFF.

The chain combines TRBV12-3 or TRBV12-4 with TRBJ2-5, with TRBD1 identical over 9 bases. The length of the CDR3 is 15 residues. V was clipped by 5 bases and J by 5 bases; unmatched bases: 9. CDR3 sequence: CASSGSGQGQETQYF. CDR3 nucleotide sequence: TGTGCCAGCAGTGGCTCGGGACAGGGTCAGGAGACCCAGTACTTC.

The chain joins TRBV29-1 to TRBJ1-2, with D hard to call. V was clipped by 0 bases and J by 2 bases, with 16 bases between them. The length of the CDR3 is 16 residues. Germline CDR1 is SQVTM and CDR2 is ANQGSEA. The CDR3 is CSVEDLPLLTNYGYTF. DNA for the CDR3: TGCAGCGTTGAAGATCTCCCTCTCCTTACCAACTATGGCTACACCTTC.

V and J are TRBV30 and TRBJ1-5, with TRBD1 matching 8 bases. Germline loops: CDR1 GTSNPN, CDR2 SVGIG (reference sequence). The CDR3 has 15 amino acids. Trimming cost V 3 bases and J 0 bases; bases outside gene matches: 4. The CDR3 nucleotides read TGTGCCTGGAGGCGACAGGGGTATAGCAATCAGCCCCAGCATTTT. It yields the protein CAWRRQGYSNQPQHF.